The source of this TCR beta chain is a study of T cell responses to AZD1222 COVID-19 vaccine. Findings and caveats of the study: All repertoire sampling was performed exclusively after the peak T cell response. At study baseline, merely several AZD1222 recipients were seropositive.

To note about this clone: Its antigen is as yet unknown.

Profiled with immunoSEQ multiplex PCR; TCRdb holds only in-frame clones, not every one. There are approximately 190,000 clones in the sample; 85% to 95% occur only once, and 1% to 1.5% lies in the top ten. The V gene lost 10 bases and the J gene lost 4 bases, with 16 bases spanning the gap. This CDR3 comprises 13 residues. Germline values: CDR1 SNHLY, CDR2 FYNNEI. This receptor was obtained from an adult in good health. The rearrangement joins TRBV2 to TRBJ1-2, with a weak D call TRBD1 (6 bases). The sample was peripheral blood, taken on day 0 of AZD1222 vaccination. CDR3 protein: CATSGGTPYGYTF. The CDR3 region has the DNA TGTGCCACTTCCGGGGGGACACCCTATGGCTACACCTTC. The complete variable domain, with remaining parts taken from reference TRBV2 and TRBJ1-2, reads EPEVTQTPSHQVTQMGQEVILRCVPISNHLYFYWYRQILGQKVEFLVSFYNNEISEKSEIFDDQFSVERPDGSNFTLKIRSTKLEDSAMYFCATSGGTPYGYTFGSGTRLTVV.